This T cell receptor beta chain was found in a study of blood T cell repertoires in COVID-19. As for the study in general: Italy, Spain and the United States were the sources of the convalescent and acute COVID-19 samples.

As originally analysed: Estimation of nucleated cell counts relied on the amplification of reference gene primers. The table came from immunoSEQ multiplex PCR; TCRdb's copy has only in-frame clones and leaves some out. The V and J calls and clone size were taken over from that table, and D and trimming were inferred from the DNA. This table holds roughly 290,000 clones, about 89% found once. This clonotype was sampled from a woman in her sixties or seventies with acute or convalescent COVID-19. Material: peripheral blood.

The chain's CDR3 is CASSPSTDQPQHF. DNA of the CDR3: TGTGCCAGCTCACCGTCGACTGATCAGCCCCAGCATTTT. V gene TRBV18 combines with J gene TRBJ1-5; D is unresolved. Trimming cost V 3 bases and J 5 bases, with 8 bases left between them. This CDR3 has 13 residues. Germline CDR1 KGHSH, CDR2 LQKENI.